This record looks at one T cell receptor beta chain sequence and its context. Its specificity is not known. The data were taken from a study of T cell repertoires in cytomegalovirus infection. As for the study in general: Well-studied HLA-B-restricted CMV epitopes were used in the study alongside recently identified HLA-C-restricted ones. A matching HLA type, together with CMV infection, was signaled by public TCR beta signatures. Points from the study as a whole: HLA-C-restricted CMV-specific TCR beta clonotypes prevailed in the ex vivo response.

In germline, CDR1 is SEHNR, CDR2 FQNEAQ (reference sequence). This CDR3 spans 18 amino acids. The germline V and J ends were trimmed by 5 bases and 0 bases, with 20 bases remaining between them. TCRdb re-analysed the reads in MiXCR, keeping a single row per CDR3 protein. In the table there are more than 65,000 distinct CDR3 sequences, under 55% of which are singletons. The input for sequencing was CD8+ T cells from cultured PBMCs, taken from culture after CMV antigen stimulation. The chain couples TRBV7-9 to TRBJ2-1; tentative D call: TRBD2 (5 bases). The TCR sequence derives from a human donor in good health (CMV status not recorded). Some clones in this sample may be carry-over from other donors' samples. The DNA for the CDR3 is TGTGCCAGCAGCCAAGCATACCCGGCGGGCCGCTCCTACAATGAGCAGTTCTTC. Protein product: CASSQAYPAGRSYNEQFF. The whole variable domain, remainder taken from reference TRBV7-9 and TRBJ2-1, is DTGVSQNPRHKITKRGQNVTFRCDPISEHNRLYWYRQTLGQGPEFLTYFQNEAQLEKSRLLSDRFSAERPKGSFSTLEIQRTEQGDSAMYLCASSQAYPAGRSYNEQFFGPGTRLTVL.